This passage covers 28 T cell receptor beta chains from one sample sequenced in a study of T cell responses to AZD1222 COVID-19 vaccine. The assay was immunoSEQ multiplex PCR, and TCRdb's table has in-frame clones only and misses some. The repertoire consists of some 100,000 clones, with about 86% occurring once and the leading ten covering roughly an eighth. The sequences come from peripheral blood, collected on day 0 of AZD1222 vaccination. The receptors shown here come from an adult in good health.

The chain employs TRBV6-4 and TRBJ1-2; D not resolved. V lost 4 bases to trimming and J lost 9 bases, with 9 bases between them. Germline values: CDR1 MRHNA, CDR2 SNTAGT. The CDR3 consists of 11 residues. CDR3: CASSAGRSYTF. As DNA, the CDR3 is TGTGCCAGCAGTGCGGGGAGAAGCTACACCTTC.

The chain links TRBV4-1 to TRBJ1-3; TRBD1 matches at 10 bases. With 8 bases clipped from V and 2 bases from J, the junction kept 18 bases outside the gene matches. Germline V CDR1 and CDR2: MGHRA, YSYEKL. The length of the CDR3 is 19 residues. The CDR3 protein is CASGPATGQGIAAGNTIYF. For the CDR3, the DNA is TGCGCCAGCGGACCCGCTACGGGACAGGGGATTGCAGCTGGAAACACCATATATTTT.

The CDR3 bases are TGTGCCAGCAACCTACAAGAGACCCAGTACTTC. Translation gives CASNLQETQYF. V and J are TRBV5-8 and TRBJ2-5; D is undetermined. The CDR3 extends over 11 amino acids. Germline V CDR1 and CDR2: SGHTS, YDEGEE. The V and J ends lost 6 bases and 2 bases respectively, with 5 bases between them. The full variable domain, rest sourced from reference TRBV5-8 and TRBJ2-5, is EAGVTQSPTHLIKTRGQQATLRCSPISGHTSVYWYQQALGLGLQFLLWYDEGEERNRGNFPPRFSGRQFPNYSSELNVNALELEDSALYLCASNLQETQYFGPGTRLLVL.

This clone was recorded only once. The gene calls are TRBV5-4 and TRBJ1-2; 7 positions agree with TRBD1. CDR1 and CDR2 (germline): SGHNT, YYREEE (reference sequence). After removal of 2 bases from V and 0 bases from J, the junction contained 4 bases not matched to a gene. CDR3 size: 15 residues. The CDR3 spells CASSLQGTANYGYTF. The CDR3 coding sequence is TGTGCCAGCAGCTTACAGGGGACAGCTAACTATGGCTACACCTTC. The full variable domain, completed using reference TRBV5-4 and TRBJ1-2, is ETGVTQSPTHLIKTRGQQVTLRCSSQSGHNTVSWYQQALGQGPQFIFQYYREEENGRGNFPPRFSGLQFPNYSSELNVNALELDDSALYLCASSLQGTANYGYTFGSGTRLTVV.

The gene calls are TRBV7-9 and TRBJ1-2; TRBD1 aligns across 8 bases. The V gene end was trimmed by 4 bases and the J gene end by 8 bases; junction bases not matched to a gene: 6. This CDR3 contains 13 residues. CDR1 and CDR2 from the germline V gene are SEHNR and FQNEAQ (reference sequence). DNA for the CDR3: TGTGCCAGCAGCTCGGGGACAGGCGGGGGCTACACCTTC. Translating it yields CASSSGTGGGYTF.

The J gene is TRBJ1-3, the V gene TRBV5-1, with a weak D call TRBD1 (6 bases). The CDR3 covers 14 residues. CDR1 and CDR2 from the germline V gene are SGHRS and YFSETQ. Trimming stripped 1 base from V and 3 bases from J, with 8 bases between. The CDR3 nucleotides are TGCGCCAGCAGCTTGACAGGGTTTGGAAACACCATATATTTT. Its protein product is CASSLTGFGNTIYF.

The chain employs TRBV5-1 and TRBJ1-4; 12 positions agree with TRBD1. The CDR3 is 15 amino acids. The germline V gene has CDR1 SGHRS and CDR2 YFSETQ. V gave up 0 bases and J gave up 8 bases; unmatched junction bases: 2. DNA of the CDR3: TGCGCCAGCAGCTTGGAGGGGACAGGGGGCGAAAAACTGTTTTTT. Protein product: CASSLEGTGGEKLFF. Combining the CDR3 with reference TRBV5-1 and TRBJ1-4 gives the whole variable domain KAGVTQTPRYLIKTRGQQVTLSCSPISGHRSVSWYQQTPGQGLQFLFEYFSETQRNKGNFPGRFSGRQFSNSRSEMNVSTLELGDSALYLCASSLEGTGGEKLFFGSGTQLSVL.

V and J are TRBV5-1 and TRBJ2-6, with D possibly called TRBD1 or TRBD2 (7 bases each). Germline loops: CDR1 SGHRS, CDR2 YFSETQ. V was clipped by 0 bases and J by 2 bases, with 12 bases between them. The CDR3 extends over 17 amino acids. The CDR3 DNA sequence: TGCGCCAGCAGCTTGGACAGGGGAGGGGCTGGGGCCAACGTCCTGACTTTC. This sequence encodes CASSLDRGGAGANVLTF.

The genes are TRBV15 and TRBJ1-6; D perhaps matches TRBD1 (5 bases). Germline V gene lookup returns CDR1 LNHNV and CDR2 YYDKDF (reference sequence). The CDR3 is 16 amino acids. V lost 3 bases to trimming and J lost 6 bases, with 15 bases between them. The CDR3 spells CATSSGTDKANSPLHF. CDR3 DNA: TGTGCCACCAGCAGCGGTACGGACAAGGCTAATTCACCCCTCCACTTT.

V is TRBV27 and J is TRBJ2-1, with 9 bases identical to TRBD2. With 5 bases clipped from V and 8 bases from J, the junction kept 4 bases outside the gene matches. Germline V gene sequence: CDR1 MNHEY, CDR2 SMNVEV (reference sequence). The CDR3 has 13 residues. The DNA for the CDR3 is TGTGCCAGCAGTCTGCGGGAGGGGGATGAGCAGTTCTTC. Amino acid sequence: CASSLREGDEQFF.

This clone has more than one count but fewer than ten. This chain connects TRBV6-5 to TRBJ1-1; D possibly corresponds to TRBD1 (5 bases). Germline CDR1 reads MNHEY; CDR2 reads SVGAGI. V was trimmed by 4 bases and J by 4 bases, leaving 16 bases between them. The CDR3 sequence is 15 residues long. The CDR3 spells CASSSRGVQGTEAFF. The CDR3 DNA sequence: TGTGCCAGCAGTTCCCGGGGGGTCCAAGGCACTGAAGCTTTCTTT.

The V and J genes are TRBV7-9 and TRBJ2-3, with a weak D call TRBD1 (5 bases). CDR1 SEHNR and CDR2 FQNEAQ come from the germline V gene (reference sequence). The CDR3 sequence is 16 residues long. Trimming removed 3 bases at V and 0 bases at J, with 13 bases between. CDR3 DNA: TGTGCCAGCAGCTTCGCAACAGGCGCTAGCACAGATACGCAGTATTTT. This codes for CASSFATGASTDTQYF.

This clone showed up just once. V gene TRBV6-2 or TRBV6-3 combines with J gene TRBJ2-4; 8 bases map to TRBD2. The CDR3 length is 14 residues. The V segment lost 5 bases and the J segment 5 bases; nucleotides outside the gene matches: 5. In germline, CDR1 is MNHEY, CDR2 SVGEGT. In DNA form, the CDR3 reads TGTGCCAGCAGTAGCGGGAGTGCCCAAAACATTCAGTACTTC. This sequence encodes CASSSGSAQNIQYF.

This clone was found once. This chain connects TRBV7-3 to TRBJ2-3; D may be TRBD1 (5 bases). The V gene lost 2 bases and the J gene lost 8 bases, with 11 bases spanning the gap. CDR1 and CDR2 (germline): SGHTA, FQGTGA. The CDR3 consists of 13 residues. This CDR3 reads CASSLLSRGTQYF. CDR3 sequence (DNA): TGTGCCAGCAGCTTATTGTCTAGGGGTACGCAGTATTTT.

This rearrangement joins TRBV5-6 to TRBJ1-1; D is unclear. V dropped 4 bases and J dropped 7 bases, with 14 bases sitting between them. CDR1 is SGHDT, CDR2 YYEEEE, per germline. The CDR3 runs to 13 residues. CDR3 region: CASSPGREDEAFF. The CDR3 bases are TGTGCCAGCAGCCCCGGGAGAGAAGATGAAGCTTTCTTT.

The chain combines TRBV4-1 with TRBJ2-1; tentative D call: TRBD2 (5 bases). This CDR3 has 15 amino acids. CDR1 MGHRA and CDR2 YSYEKL come from the germline V gene. Deletions cut 4 bases from V and 4 bases from J, with 14 bases between. CDR3 region: CASSLRQTGYNEQFF. The DNA of the CDR3 is TGCGCCAGCAGCCTCCGGCAAACGGGATACAATGAGCAGTTCTTC.

The gene calls are TRBV11-2 and TRBJ1-1, with 10 nucleotides matching TRBD1. The J segment lost 0 bases and the V segment lost 5 bases, leaving 6 bases of the junction unmatched. Germline assignment: CDR1 SGHAT and CDR2 FQNNGV. CDR3 length equals 16 residues. The CDR3: CASSASDRGVNTEAFF. Written as DNA, the CDR3 is TGTGCCAGCAGCGCCTCGGACAGGGGGGTGAACACTGAAGCTTTCTTT.

The rearrangement uses TRBV2 and TRBJ2-2; 9 positions agree with TRBD2. Trimming cost V 6 bases and J 2 bases; bases outside gene matches: 4. This CDR3 contains 15 residues. Germline CDR1 and CDR2: SNHLY and FYNNEI. The CDR3 sequence: CASSRLAVNTGELFF. In nucleotides, the CDR3 is TGTGCCAGCAGCAGACTAGCGGTTAACACCGGGGAGCTGTTTTTT. The whole variable domain, filled in from reference TRBV2 and TRBJ2-2, reads EPEVTQTPSHQVTQMGQEVILRCVPISNHLYFYWYRQILGQKVEFLVSFYNNEISEKSEIFDDQFSVERPDGSNFTLKIRSTKLEDSAMYFCASSRLAVNTGELFFGEGSRLTVL.

CDR3 bases: TGCGCCAGCAGCTTGGGCTGGGCCGGGAATGAGCAGTTCTTC. As protein: CASSLGWAGNEQFF. This rearrangement joins TRBV5-1 to TRBJ2-1; D gene uncertain. This CDR3 region has 14 residues. Trimming removed 0 bases at V and 7 bases at J, with 11 bases between. From germline, CDR1 is SGHRS and CDR2 YFSETQ.

V and J are TRBV2 and TRBJ1-1, with 7 positions matching TRBD1. Trimming took 9 bases from V and 4 from J; bases not matched to a gene: 8. CDR3 length: 13 amino acids. Germline CDR1 and CDR2: SNHLY and FYNNEI. The CDR3 loop reads CASGPTGITEAFF. The CDR3 coding sequence is TGTGCCAGTGGCCCGACAGGGATCACTGAAGCTTTCTTT.

The rearrangement joins TRBV27 to TRBJ2-7; perhaps TRBD1 as D (6 bases). The V gene's germline CDR1 is MNHEY and CDR2 SMNVEV (reference sequence). V was clipped by 7 bases and J by 2 bases, with 15 bases between them. The CDR3 sequence is 14 residues long. CDR3 sequence (DNA): TGTGCCAGCACCCCACCCGACAGGCCCTACGAGCAGTACTTC. Translated, it gives CASTPPDRPYEQYF.

This rearrangement joins TRBV24-1 to TRBJ1-4, with TRBD1 identical over 8 bases. The CDR3 runs 14 residues. Losses at the gene ends were 2 bases for V and 8 bases for J; bases not matched to a gene: 3. The germline V gene has CDR1 KGHDR and CDR2 SFDVKD. CDR3 sequence reads: CATSDSQGDEKLFF. CDR3 nucleotides: TGTGCCACCAGTGATTCACAGGGGGACGAAAAACTGTTTTTT.

This rearrangement joins TRBV5-1 to TRBJ1-2, with 12 bases aligning to TRBD1. After removal of 0 bases from V and 7 bases from J, the junction contained 13 bases not matched to a gene. CDR1 is SGHRS, CDR2 YFSETQ, per germline. The CDR3 contains 18 residues. The CDR3 sequence is CASSLAGTGGAYYAGYTF. DNA for the CDR3: TGCGCCAGCAGCTTGGCGGGGACAGGGGGCGCTTATTACGCTGGCTACACCTTC.

The chain links TRBV2 to TRBJ2-1, with 11 positions matching TRBD2. This CDR3 spans 15 amino acids. V lost 6 bases and J lost 6; bases outside the gene matches: 7. Germline V lookup: CDR1 SNHLY, CDR2 FYNNEI. The CDR3 DNA reads TGTGCCAGCAGGAGTAGCGGGAGGGCCTTCAATGAGCAGTTCTTC. Translation gives CASRSSGRAFNEQFF.

The chain carries TRBV5-1 and TRBJ2-2; tentatively, D is TRBD2 (5 bases). V dropped 3 bases and J dropped 3 bases, with 12 bases sitting between them. This CDR3 spans 15 amino acids. Germline values: CDR1 SGHRS, CDR2 YFSETQ. The CDR3 nucleotides are TGCGCCAGCAGCTATCGGGGAATGGACACCGGGGAGCTGTTTTTT. Translating gives CASSYRGMDTGELFF.

The rearrangement joins TRBV15 to TRBJ2-3; 13 bases agree with TRBD2. The CDR3 consists of 17 residues. Germline V gene data show CDR1 as LNHNV and CDR2 as YYDKDF (reference sequence). With 2 bases clipped from V and 5 bases from J, the junction kept 7 bases outside the gene matches. CDR3 region: CATSRPGLAGVVDTQYF. The CDR3 DNA is TGTGCCACCAGCAGACCAGGACTAGCGGGAGTGGTAGATACGCAGTATTTT.

CDR3: CASSYSNPGWNQPQHF. The CDR3 nucleotides are TGTGCCAGCAGTTACTCAAATCCGGGATGGAATCAGCCCCAGCATTTT. The chain couples TRBV6-2 or TRBV6-3 to TRBJ1-5; D remains unclear. V was clipped by 0 bases and J by 4 bases, with 13 bases between them. The CDR3 covers 16 residues. Germline loops: CDR1 MNHEY, CDR2 SVGEGT.

The chain links TRBV5-1 to TRBJ2-5; D is undetermined. The CDR3 sequence is 13 residues long. Germline V gene sequence: CDR1 SGHRS, CDR2 YFSETQ. Deletions cut 4 bases from V and 2 bases from J, with 9 bases between. This CDR3 reads CASSIPPQETQYF. CDR3 DNA: TGCGCCAGCAGCATACCCCCACAAGAGACCCAGTACTTC. Full variable domain (remainder filled in from reference TRBV5-1 and TRBJ2-5): KAGVTQTPRYLIKTRGQQVTLSCSPISGHRSVSWYQQTPGQGLQFLFEYFSETQRNKGNFPGRFSGRQFSNSRSEMNVSTLELGDSALYLCASSIPPQETQYFGPGTRLLVL.